The 13 T cell receptor beta chains reported below all come from one sample, sequenced in a study of T cell responses to AZD1222 COVID-19 vaccine (dated by TCRdb to the early 2020s). In the paper's terms, the time point label means: about 28 days (+/-7) after the second vaccine dose. Libraries were built with the immunoSEQ multiplex PCR assay. The clones in this table, taken by TCRdb from immuneACCESS, are in-frame only. Not every clone is retained; where verified, under half of the shortfall comes from an unresolved V gene, and the cause of the rest is unknown. The table for this sample lists about 130,000 clones; roughly 85% of them were counted only once. The leading ten clones occupy almost 4.5% of the sample. The sequences come from peripheral blood, collected 28 days after the second AZD1222 dose. These receptor sequences come from an adult who received the AZD1222 COVID-19 vaccine.

This chain uses TRBV27 with TRBJ1-1, with D possibly matching TRBD1 (6 bases). The CDR3 spans 12 residues. Trimming removed 1 base at V and 9 bases at J, with 9 bases between. CDR1 and CDR2 from the germline V gene are MNHEY and SMNVEV (reference sequence). The chain's CDR3 is CASSLWGGQAFF. CDR3 bases: TGTGCCAGCAGTTTATGGGGGGGCCAAGCTTTCTTT.

The table lists this clone with a count of one. The chain employs TRBV7-3 and TRBJ1-2, with 7 bases identical to TRBD1. Losses at the gene ends were 5 bases for V and 7 bases for J; bases not matched to a gene: 13. Germline assignment: CDR1 SGHTA and CDR2 FQGTGA. The CDR3 sequence is 15 residues long. The DNA for the CDR3 is TGTGCCAGCAGCGACGGTGACAGGGTCGGAGCTGGCTACACCTTC. Amino acids: CASSDGDRVGAGYTF.

The chain links TRBV10-3 to TRBJ2-7, with 8 bases aligning to TRBD1. J lost 3 bases, V lost 7 bases, and 8 bases had no gene match. The CDR3 covers 14 residues. The germline V gene has CDR1 ENHRY and CDR2 SYGVKD. The CDR3 here is CAITDRGFYYEQYF. The CDR3 nucleotides read TGTGCCATCACCGACAGGGGCTTTTACTACGAGCAGTACTTC.

The table lists this clone with a few counts. This rearrangement joins TRBV27 to TRBJ1-3; 7 nucleotides line up with TRBD1. Trimming at V came to 5 bases and at J to 0 bases, leaving 1 base not matched to a gene. The CDR3 is made up of 14 amino acids. Germline CDR1 MNHEY, CDR2 SMNVEV (reference sequence). The CDR3 is CASSTGVSGNTIYF. CDR3 sequence (DNA): TGTGCCAGCAGTACAGGGGTCTCTGGAAACACCATATATTTT.

The chain couples TRBV24-1 to TRBJ2-3, with D tentatively TRBD1 or TRBD2 (5 bases each). This CDR3 has 16 residues. V was shortened by 4 bases and J by 4 bases, with 17 bases between the two germline ends. Germline V gene lookup returns CDR1 KGHDR and CDR2 SFDVKD. The CDR3 sequence is CATSEPSAGRADTQYF. CDR3 DNA: TGTGCCACCAGTGAGCCATCGGCAGGGAGAGCAGATACGCAGTATTTT.

This sequence joins TRBV19 and TRBJ1-1; no firm D call. V was trimmed by 2 bases and J by 0 bases, leaving 10 bases between them. CDR1 and CDR2 from the germline V gene are LNHDA and SQIVND (reference sequence). This CDR3 contains 15 residues. In DNA form, the CDR3 reads TGTGCCAGTAGTATAAGCGAGATGATGAACACTGAAGCTTTCTTT. It translates to CASSISEMMNTEAFF.

The chain carries TRBV7-2 and TRBJ2-4, with 9 positions matching TRBD1. The ends lost 5 bases at V and 16 bases at J; junction bases unmatched: 15. The CDR3 loop spans 14 amino acids. Germline V gene sequence: CDR1 SGHTA, CDR2 FQGNSA. CDR3 in amino acids: CASSADRGEVIYYF. The CDR3 nucleotides read TGTGCCAGCAGCGCCGACAGGGGGGAGGTAATCTACTACTTC.

V usage is TRBV5-1 and J usage is TRBJ1-1; D is unclear. V was shortened by 1 base and J by 5 bases, with 6 bases between the two germline ends. Germline values: CDR1 SGHRS, CDR2 YFSETQ. CDR3 length equals 12 residues. The CDR3 nucleotides read TGCGCCAGCAGCTTGCGTGGGACTGAAGCTTTCTTT. Translation gives CASSLRGTEAFF.

This sequence joins TRBV6-1 and TRBJ1-2; TRBD1 matches 8 bases. There are 15 residues in the CDR3. Germline CDR1 MNHNS, CDR2 SASEGT. V was clipped by 1 base and J by 5 bases; unmatched bases: 6. DNA of the CDR3: TGTGCCAGCAGTGAAGGAACCGGGACAGGTTATGGCTACACCTTC. It translates to CASSEGTGTGYGYTF.

This chain connects TRBV3-1 (or the pseudogene TRBV3-2) to TRBJ2-2; D is tentatively TRBD1 or TRBD2 (5 bases each). The CDR3 spans 14 residues. CDR1 and CDR2 (germline): LGHDT, YNNKEL (reference sequence). V lost 1 base and J lost 4, with 7 bases in between. CDR3 in DNA: TGTGCCAGCAGCCAAGGGGGGTTCACCGGGGAGCTGTTTTTT. It yields the protein CASSQGGFTGELFF.

The chain carries TRBV7-2 and TRBJ1-2; D ambiguous. V lost 5 bases and J 5 bases, leaving 9 bases between the germline ends. Germline V gene lookup returns CDR1 SGHTA and CDR2 FQGNSA. CDR3 length: 12 amino acids. The CDR3 nucleotides read TGTGCCAGCAGCGAAGACTGGTATGGCTACACCTTC. Translated, it gives CASSEDWYGYTF.

This clone was counted once. The chain carries TRBV27 and TRBJ1-5; weak D call: TRBD1 (6 bases). The CDR3 is 14 amino acids. Germline values: CDR1 MNHEY, CDR2 SMNVEV (reference sequence). V was shortened by 7 bases and J by 2 bases, with 12 bases between the two germline ends. As DNA, the CDR3 is TGTGCCAGCAATAGGGCAGGGGGCAATCAGCCCCAGCATTTT. Amino acid sequence: CASNRAGGNQPQHF.

The sample holds a few counts of this clone. The genes are TRBV11-2 and TRBJ2-6; D is undetermined. Germline V CDR1 and CDR2: SGHAT, FQNNGV. This CDR3 spans 17 amino acids. Trimming shortened V by 3 bases and J by 1 base, and 13 bases separated the two germline ends. The CDR3 bases are TGTGCCAGCAGCTTTAGTTTAGAAATTTCTGGGGCCAACGTCCTGACTTTC. It yields the protein CASSFSLEISGANVLTF.